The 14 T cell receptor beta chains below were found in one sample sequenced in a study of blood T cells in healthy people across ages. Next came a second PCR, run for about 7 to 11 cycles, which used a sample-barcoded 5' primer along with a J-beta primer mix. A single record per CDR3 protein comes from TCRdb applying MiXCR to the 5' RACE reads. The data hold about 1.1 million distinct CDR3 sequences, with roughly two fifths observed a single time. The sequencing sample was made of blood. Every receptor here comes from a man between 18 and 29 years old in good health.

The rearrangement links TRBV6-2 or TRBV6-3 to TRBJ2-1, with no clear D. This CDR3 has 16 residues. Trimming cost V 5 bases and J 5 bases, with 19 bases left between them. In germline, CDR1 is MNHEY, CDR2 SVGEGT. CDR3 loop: CASSLPDNWADNEQFF. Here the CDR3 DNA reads TGTGCCAGCAGTCTTCCCGACAACTGGGCCGACAATGAGCAGTTCTTC.

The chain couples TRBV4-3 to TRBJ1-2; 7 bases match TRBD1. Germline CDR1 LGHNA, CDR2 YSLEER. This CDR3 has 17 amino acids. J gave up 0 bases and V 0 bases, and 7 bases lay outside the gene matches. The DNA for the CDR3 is TGCGCCAGCAGCCAAGATCTTGGGGACAGAGCTAACTATGGCTACACCTTC. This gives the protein CASSQDLGDRANYGYTF.

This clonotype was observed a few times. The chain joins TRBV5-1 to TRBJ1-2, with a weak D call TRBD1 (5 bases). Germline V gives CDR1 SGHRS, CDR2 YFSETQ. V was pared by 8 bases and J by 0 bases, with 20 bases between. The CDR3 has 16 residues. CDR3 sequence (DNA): TGCGCCAGTAAAGAGACAGAAAGCACCACTAACTATGGCTACACCTTC. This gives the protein CASKETESTTNYGYTF.

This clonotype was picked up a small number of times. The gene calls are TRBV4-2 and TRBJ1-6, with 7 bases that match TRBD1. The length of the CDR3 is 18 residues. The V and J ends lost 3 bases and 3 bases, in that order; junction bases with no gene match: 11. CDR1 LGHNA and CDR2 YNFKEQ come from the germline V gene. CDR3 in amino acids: CASSQDRQGGFYNSPLHF. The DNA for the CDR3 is TGTGCCAGCAGCCAGGACCGACAGGGAGGATTCTATAATTCACCCCTCCACTTT.

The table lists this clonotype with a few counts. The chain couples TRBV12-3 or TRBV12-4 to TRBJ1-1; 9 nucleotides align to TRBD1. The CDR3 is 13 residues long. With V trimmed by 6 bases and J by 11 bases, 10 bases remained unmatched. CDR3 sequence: CASRIQGAREAFF. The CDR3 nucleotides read TGTGCCAGCAGGATACAGGGGGCTAGGGAGGCTTTCTTT.

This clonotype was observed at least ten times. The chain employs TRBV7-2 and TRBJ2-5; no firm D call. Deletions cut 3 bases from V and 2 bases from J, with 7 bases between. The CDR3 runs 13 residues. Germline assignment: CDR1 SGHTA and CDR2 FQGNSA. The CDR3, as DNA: TGTGCCAGCAGCTTGAGTCAGCAAGAGACCCAGTACTTC. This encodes CASSLSQQETQYF.

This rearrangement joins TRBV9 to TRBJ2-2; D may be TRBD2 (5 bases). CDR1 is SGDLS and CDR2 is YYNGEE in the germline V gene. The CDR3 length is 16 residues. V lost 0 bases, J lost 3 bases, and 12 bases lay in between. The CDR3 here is CASSVEPGSDTGELFF. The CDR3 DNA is TGTGCCAGCAGCGTAGAGCCGGGGTCAGACACCGGGGAGCTGTTTTTT. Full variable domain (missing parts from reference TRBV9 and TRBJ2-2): DSGVTQTPKHLITATGQRVTLRCSPRSGDLSVYWYQQSLDQGLQFLIQYYNGEERAKGNILERFSAQQFPDLHSELNLSSLELGDSALYFCASSVEPGSDTGELFFGEGSRLTVL.

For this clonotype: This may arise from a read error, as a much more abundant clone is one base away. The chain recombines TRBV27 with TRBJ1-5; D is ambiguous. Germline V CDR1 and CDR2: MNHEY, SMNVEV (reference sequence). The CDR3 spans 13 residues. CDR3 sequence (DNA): TGTGCCGGCAGTTTATTCGGCAATCAGCCCCAGCATTTT. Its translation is CAGSLFGNQPQHF.

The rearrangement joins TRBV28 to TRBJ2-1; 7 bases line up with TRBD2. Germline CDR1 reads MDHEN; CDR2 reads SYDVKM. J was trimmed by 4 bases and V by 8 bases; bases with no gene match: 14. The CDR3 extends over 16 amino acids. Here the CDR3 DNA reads TGTGCCAGCTCCCGCTGGGGGGGGGGTTCGTACAATGAGCAGTTCTTC. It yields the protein CASSRWGGGSYNEQFF.

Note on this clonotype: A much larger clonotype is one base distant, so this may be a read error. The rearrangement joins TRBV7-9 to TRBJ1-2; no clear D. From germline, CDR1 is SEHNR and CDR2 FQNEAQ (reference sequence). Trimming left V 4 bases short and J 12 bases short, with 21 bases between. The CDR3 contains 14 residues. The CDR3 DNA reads TGTGCCAGCAGCTCCGGGTTACGAGGAGACGGCCACACCTTC. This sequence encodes CASSSGLRGDGHTF.

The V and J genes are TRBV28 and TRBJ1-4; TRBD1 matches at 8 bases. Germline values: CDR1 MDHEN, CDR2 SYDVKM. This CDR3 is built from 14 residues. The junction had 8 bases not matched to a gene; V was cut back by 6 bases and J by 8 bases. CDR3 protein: CASSPTGVKEKLFF. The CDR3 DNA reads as TGTGCCAGCAGCCCGACAGGGGTTAAAGAAAAACTGTTTTTT.

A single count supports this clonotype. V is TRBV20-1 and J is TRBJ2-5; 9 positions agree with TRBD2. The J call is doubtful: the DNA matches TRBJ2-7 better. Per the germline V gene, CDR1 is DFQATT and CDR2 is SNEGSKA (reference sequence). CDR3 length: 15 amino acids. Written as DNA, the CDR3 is TGCAGTGCCGACTCTCTAGCGGGATTTACCTACGAGCAGTACTTC. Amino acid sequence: CSADSLAGFTYEQYF.

CDR3: CASSLAERVRDLEAFF. The CDR3 DNA reads as TGTGCCAGCAGCTTAGCGGAACGGGTGAGGGATCTTGAAGCTTTCTTT. V usage is TRBV7-6 and J usage is TRBJ1-1; no reliable D call. There are 16 residues in the CDR3. Trimming left V 0 bases short and J 7 bases short, with 18 bases between. In germline, CDR1 is SGHVS, CDR2 FNYEAQ.

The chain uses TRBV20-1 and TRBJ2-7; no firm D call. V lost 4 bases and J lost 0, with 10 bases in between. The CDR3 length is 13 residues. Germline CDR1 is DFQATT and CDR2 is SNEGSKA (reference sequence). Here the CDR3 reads CSATGPFSYEQYF. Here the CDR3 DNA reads TGCAGTGCTACAGGACCCTTCTCCTACGAGCAGTACTTC.